This record concerns one TCR beta chain sequence. This record comes from a study of blood T cell repertoires in COVID-19. This CDR3 is 14 amino acids long. The germline gives CDR1 SGDLS, CDR2 YYNGEE. With 3 bases removed from V and 3 bases from J, the gap between germline ends came to 13 bases. Sequencing was performed with immunoSEQ multiplex PCR; in TCRdb, only in-frame clones are kept and a portion is missing. The sample consists of about 190,000 clones, about 81% of them appearing once. This receptor was identified in a woman between 25 and 40 years old who had recovered from COVID-19. The chain has TRBV9 and TRBJ2-7; TRBD2 might be the D (6 bases). Sequencing was carried out using PBMCs or T cells enriched from blood (not recorded which). This CDR3 reads CASSAGRGFYEQYF. CDR3 nucleotides: TGTGCCAGCAGCGCGGGACGGGGGTTCTACGAGCAGTACTTC.